The sequence of this TCR beta chain was determined in a study of shared clonotypes between healthy human individuals. The method was immunoSEQ multiplex PCR; TCRdb's version includes in-frame clones alone and lacks a portion of them. The data show about 110,000 clones, less than 80% seen once. The V gene's germline CDR1 is LGHNA and CDR2 YNFKEQ. V was cut by 3 bases and J by 4 bases, with 18 bases left in between. This CDR3 has 16 amino acids. CCR7-negative CD45RA+ TemRA cells were pooled with CD45RO+ cells for CD8 memory. Sequencing was done on a sample of memory CD8+ T cells sorted from blood. Subset specified: CD45RO+ cells pooled with CCR7-negative TemRA cells. This sequence was found in a woman aged 30 to 39 in good health. The J gene is TRBJ1-2, the V gene TRBV4-2; a possible D gene is TRBD1 (5 bases). The DNA for the CDR3 is TGTGCCAGCAGCCACCGGATGGCCAGGGTGGGCTATGGCTACACCTTC. Translated, it gives CASSHRMARVGYGYTF.